These 16 T cell receptor beta chains came from one sample sequenced in a study of T cells in localized non-small cell lung cancer. Sequencing was performed with immunoSEQ multiplex PCR; in TCRdb, only in-frame clones are kept and a portion is missing. This sample has around 83,000 clones, with 87% found just once. The specimen was peripheral blood, collected before any cancer treatment. All receptors come from a man between 40 and 75 years old with stage I squamous cell lung carcinoma.

The rearrangement links TRBV19 to TRBJ1-1; the D is unclear. Trimming pared 1 base from V and 0 bases from J, leaving 6 bases between. This CDR3 has 14 residues. Germline values: CDR1 LNHDA, CDR2 SQIVND (reference sequence). In DNA form, the CDR3 reads TGTGCCAGTAGTATAGCTCTGTTGAACACTGAAGCTTTCTTT. It translates to CASSIALLNTEAFF.

V and J are TRBV6-1 and TRBJ2-7; TRBD2 matches 8 bases. Losses at the gene ends were 4 bases for V and 5 bases for J; bases not matched to a gene: 7. Germline assignment: CDR1 MNHNS and CDR2 SASEGT. There are 14 residues in the CDR3. DNA for the CDR3: TGTGCCAGCAGTGTTGGGACTAGGGTAAACGAGCAGTACTTC. The encoded protein is CASSVGTRVNEQYF.

This chain joins TRBV6-1 and TRBJ2-2, with D tentatively TRBD1 (5 bases). The CDR3 spans 14 residues. Germline V CDR1 and CDR2: MNHNS, SASEGT. Trimming shortened V by 1 base and J by 4 bases, and 7 bases separated the two germline ends. This CDR3 is CASSEGQSTGELFF. The CDR3 nucleotides are TGTGCCAGCAGTGAAGGACAGAGCACCGGGGAGCTGTTTTTT.

The chain joins TRBV29-1 to TRBJ1-1; no firm D call. V lost 7 bases and J lost 3, with 3 bases in between. Per the germline V gene, CDR1 is SQVTM and CDR2 is ANQGSEA. The CDR3 contains 9 residues. The CDR3 nucleotides are TGCAGCGCGGACACTGAAGCTTTCTTT. The encoded protein is CSADTEAFF.

The CDR3 protein is CASSQVHGGPISYEQYF. CDR3 sequence (DNA): TGCGCCAGCAGTCAAGTTCATGGGGGCCCAATCTCCTACGAGCAGTACTTC. This chain joins TRBV23-1 and TRBJ2-7; D possibly corresponds to TRBD1 (6 bases). TRBV23-1 is annotated as an ORF whose role is uncertain. This CDR3 comprises 17 residues. Trimming stripped 2 bases from V and 0 bases from J, with 17 bases between.

V is TRBV4-3 and J is TRBJ2-1; TRBD1 or TRBD2 may be the D gene (5 bases each). The V gene's germline CDR1 is LGHNA and CDR2 YSLEER. Trimming removed 1 base from V and 2 bases from J, with 12 bases in between. The CDR3 length is 16 residues. Here the CDR3 reads CASSQVLGETYNEQFF. CDR3 sequence (DNA): TGCGCCAGCAGCCAAGTACTGGGGGAGACCTACAATGAGCAGTTCTTC.

The chain is built from TRBV11-2 and TRBJ1-4; 9 bases match TRBD1. The CDR3 contains 17 residues. Germline assignment: CDR1 SGHAT and CDR2 FQNNGV. Losses at the gene ends were 3 bases for V and 8 bases for J; bases not matched to a gene: 13. CDR3 region: CASSFEPSGQGREKLFF. CDR3 bases: TGTGCCAGCAGCTTCGAGCCGAGTGGACAGGGGAGGGAAAAACTGTTTTTT.

The chain couples TRBV7-8 to TRBJ1-1; tentatively, D is TRBD1 (6 bases). Germline assignment: CDR1 SGHVS and CDR2 FQNEAQ. The length of the CDR3 is 16 residues. V was trimmed by 4 bases and J by 4 bases, leaving 19 bases between them. The CDR3 spells CASSSQGQPRGTEAFF. CDR3 nucleotide sequence: TGTGCCAGCAGCTCCCAAGGACAGCCTCGAGGCACTGAAGCTTTCTTT.

This sequence joins TRBV4-3 and TRBJ1-5; D unresolved. The V end lost 0 bases, the J end lost 8 bases, and 20 bases lay between the germline ends. This CDR3 comprises 17 residues. Germline loops: CDR1 LGHNA, CDR2 YSLEER. Here the CDR3 reads CASSQEYRGLGRKPQHF. The CDR3 DNA reads TGCGCCAGCAGCCAAGAGTATCGAGGACTGGGTAGGAAGCCCCAGCATTTT.

This chain links TRBV5-4 with TRBJ2-3; tentative D call: TRBD2 (5 bases). V was shortened by 4 bases and J by 6 bases, with 21 bases between the two germline ends. Germline lookup yields CDR1 SGHNT and CDR2 YYREEE (reference sequence). CDR3 length: 16 residues. The CDR3 nucleotides read TGTGCCAGCAGCATTAGTAAACTAGGTATCAGGGATACGCAGTATTTT. Protein: CASSISKLGIRDTQYF. Full variable domain (outside the CDR3, taken from reference TRBV5-4 and TRBJ2-3): ETGVTQSPTHLIKTRGQQVTLRCSSQSGHNTVSWYQQALGQGPQFIFQYYREEENGRGNFPPRFSGLQFPNYSSELNVNALELDDSALYLCASSISKLGIRDTQYFGPGTRLTVL.

The chain couples TRBV5-4 to TRBJ2-1, with TRBD1 matching over 7 bases. CDR1 is SGHNT, CDR2 YYREEE, per germline (reference sequence). V trimming: 2 bases; J trimming: 6 bases; junction bases outside the gene matches: 11. The CDR3 contains 16 residues. Written as DNA, the CDR3 is TGTGCCAGCAGCTTAAGGACAGGCACTGGGGGCAATGAGCAGTTCTTC. Its translation: CASSLRTGTGGNEQFF.

V usage is TRBV7-3 and J usage is TRBJ2-1, with 9 nucleotides matching TRBD1. Per germline, CDR1 SGHTA and CDR2 FQGTGA. After removal of 5 bases from V and 8 bases from J, the junction contained 16 bases not matched to a gene. The CDR3 is 17 residues long. The chain's CDR3 is CASSPGPGTGNVHEQFF. The CDR3 DNA sequence: TGTGCCAGCAGCCCCGGACCAGGGACAGGGAACGTCCATGAGCAGTTCTTC.

The chain employs TRBV11-2 and TRBJ2-7; unclear D gene. V was cut by 1 base and J by 3 bases, with 13 bases left in between. Germline assignment: CDR1 SGHAT and CDR2 FQNNGV. The CDR3 length is 15 residues. The chain's CDR3 is CASSLAYRRNYEQYF. CDR3 DNA sequence: TGTGCCAGCAGCTTAGCTTATCGGAGAAACTACGAGCAGTACTTC.

J is TRBJ1-2 and V is TRBV6-5; 9 bases are a match to TRBD1. Germline CDR1 MNHEY, CDR2 SVGAGI. The junction had 6 bases not matched to a gene; V was cut back by 4 bases and J by 0 bases. CDR3 length equals 16 residues. In DNA, the CDR3 is TGTGCCAGCAGTTCAGACAGGGGGAGAGCTAACTATGGCTACACCTTC. Translated, it gives CASSSDRGRANYGYTF.

V usage is TRBV19 and J usage is TRBJ1-1; D is perhaps TRBD1 (6 bases). With 1 base removed from V and 9 bases from J, the gap between germline ends came to 24 bases. The CDR3 has 17 residues. The V gene's germline CDR1 is LNHDA and CDR2 SQIVND (reference sequence). The CDR3 is CASSIGGTRILRDKAFF. DNA of the CDR3: TGTGCCAGTAGTATAGGAGGGACTCGCATCCTCCGGGACAAAGCTTTCTTT.

The chain links TRBV5-1 to TRBJ1-1; the D is unclear. V lost 2 bases and J 1 base, leaving 9 bases between the germline ends. The CDR3 consists of 14 residues. Germline V gives CDR1 SGHRS, CDR2 YFSETQ. CDR3 DNA sequence: TGCGCCAGCAGCTTAAGGGCCCAGAACACTGAAGCTTTCTTT. Protein product: CASSLRAQNTEAFF.